This T cell receptor (beta chain) was found in a study of blood T cell repertoires in COVID-19. Study-level information: In each case, the material was cDNA or gDNA derived from T cells, B-cell-depleted T cells, or PBMCs.

CDR1 and CDR2 (germline): MNHEY, SVGEGT. J gave up 8 bases and V 5 bases, and 6 bases lay outside the gene matches. This CDR3 spans 12 amino acids. How the authors handled the data: For nucleated cells, counts were estimated from reference gene primer amplification. Generated by immunoSEQ multiplex PCR, the TCRdb table keeps only in-frame clones and is missing some. The D gene and trimming were derived from the DNA, and the V and J assignments and clone size from that table. The sample includes about 140,000 clones, 85% to 90% of them seen just once. Material for sequencing was peripheral blood. V gene TRBV6-2 or TRBV6-3 combines with J gene TRBJ2-7; 7 bases are shared with TRBD1. The clonotype originates from a human donor in a cohort sampled during active COVID-19. This chain's CDR3 is CASSTGESKQYF. In nucleotides, the CDR3 is TGTGCCAGCAGTACAGGGGAAAGCAAGCAGTACTTC.